Following are 10 T cell receptor beta chains from one sample sequenced in a study of T cell repertoires in cytomegalovirus infection. One entry per CDR3 protein results from TCRdb running MiXCR on the reads. The sample includes 90,000 to 130,000 distinct CDR3 sequences, over 9.5% of them seen just once. Antigen specificity for these receptors is unknown. The sample was PBMCs, sequenced either directly or after in vitro stimulation (not recorded which). These receptors originate from a human donor in good health (CMV status not recorded). Some clones in this sample may be carry-over from other donors' samples.

The genes are TRBV7-2 and TRBJ2-3; D gene unclear. This CDR3 region has 11 residues. Trimming stripped 6 bases from V and 10 bases from J, with 11 bases between. Per germline, CDR1 SGHTA and CDR2 FQGNSA. For the CDR3, the DNA is TGTGCCAGCAGTCTAGAGGTGTCGCAGTATTTT. Its translation: CASSLEVSQYF.

This clonotype qualifies as medium-sized. The genes are TRBV6-2 or TRBV6-3 and TRBJ1-1; D is unresolved. The V gene's germline CDR1 is MNHEY and CDR2 SVGEGT. CDR3 size: 13 residues. Trimming shortened V by 2 bases and J by 5 bases, and 9 bases separated the two germline ends. CDR3 bases: TGTGCCAGCAGTTACGTTATAGGGACTGAAGCTTTCTTT. It is translated as CASSYVIGTEAFF.

Ten or more counts support this clonotype. The rearrangement uses TRBV7-8 and TRBJ1-5; D uncertain. The CDR3 is 15 residues long. Germline CDR1 SGHVS, CDR2 FQNEAQ. Trimming took off 1 base at V and 6 bases at J, with 13 bases between the two ends. The CDR3 here is CASSLGDMGTQPQHF. For the CDR3, the DNA is TGTGCCAGCAGCTTAGGAGACATGGGCACTCAGCCCCAGCATTTT.

This clonotype was seen many times. The chain combines TRBV7-2 with TRBJ1-5; TRBD1 might be the D (6 bases). The CDR3 consists of 16 residues. V was pared by 1 base and J by 7 bases, with 17 bases between. Germline V gives CDR1 SGHTA, CDR2 FQGNSA. The CDR3 loop is CASSLVRRGLGQPQHF. The DNA of the CDR3 is TGTGCCAGCAGCTTAGTCCGTCGGGGGCTCGGGCAGCCCCAGCATTTT.

There are many counts of this clonotype. V gene TRBV6-5 combines with J gene TRBJ1-2; D not certain. Looked up from germline, CDR1 is MNHEY and CDR2 is SVGAGI. The CDR3 is 14 amino acids. Trimming shortened V by 0 bases and J by 10 bases, and 15 bases separated the two germline ends. This CDR3 is CASSYSMVEGTYTF. The CDR3 DNA reads as TGTGCCAGCAGTTACTCGATGGTAGAGGGCACCTACACCTTC.

This clonotype has at least ten counts. The rearrangement links TRBV7-8 to TRBJ2-3; 11 nucleotides match TRBD2. The CDR3 totals 15 residues. V shed 5 bases and J 7 bases; nucleotides not matched to a gene: 8. CDR1 is SGHVS and CDR2 is FQNEAQ in the germline V gene. The CDR3 loop is CASSLPTSGSYTQYF. Written as DNA, the CDR3 is TGTGCCAGCAGCCTACCAACTAGCGGGAGTTATACGCAGTATTTT.

This clonotype was observed at least ten times. The chain is built from TRBV7-3 and TRBJ1-1, with D unresolved. Germline CDR1 is SGHTA and CDR2 is FQGTGA. The CDR3 is made up of 14 amino acids. V was clipped by 2 bases and J by 1 base, with 8 bases between them. The CDR3: CASSLSSANTEAFF. CDR3 nucleotides: TGTGCCAGCAGCTTATCTTCAGCGAACACTGAAGCTTTCTTT.

This clonotype was picked up many times. The V gene is TRBV19, the J gene TRBJ1-1, with D perhaps matching TRBD1 (5 bases). The CDR3 runs 16 residues. V lost 3 bases to trimming and J lost 0 bases, with 14 bases between them. The germline V gene has CDR1 LNHDA and CDR2 SQIVND (reference sequence). For the CDR3, the DNA is TGTGCCAGTAGTATTTCGGGGGGATTCATGAACACTGAAGCTTTCTTT. Amino acids: CASSISGGFMNTEAFF.

This clonotype was observed many times. The J gene is TRBJ2-1, the V gene TRBV7-9; the D gene could be TRBD1 or TRBD2 (5 bases each). Germline CDR1 and CDR2: SEHNR and FQNEAQ (reference sequence). V was clipped by 5 bases and J by 12 bases, with 14 bases between them. The CDR3 length is 12 residues. CDR3 DNA: TGTGCCAGCAGCACGGTGGGGACCACGCAGTTCTTC. Translating gives CASSTVGTTQFF. Full variable domain (missing parts from reference TRBV7-9 and TRBJ2-1): DTGVSQNPRHKITKRGQNVTFRCDPISEHNRLYWYRQTLGQGPEFLTYFQNEAQLEKSRLLSDRFSAERPKGSFSTLEIQRTEQGDSAMYLCASSTVGTTQFFGPGTRLTVL.

The rearrangement uses TRBV6-5 and TRBJ2-7; D is uncertain. Looked up from germline, CDR1 is MNHEY and CDR2 is SVGAGI. The V and J ends lost 8 bases and 3 bases respectively, with 17 bases between them. There are 14 residues in the CDR3. As DNA, the CDR3 is TGTGCCAGCCGCCTAGGTACCTTAAGCTACGAGCAGTACTTC. It is translated as CASRLGTLSYEQYF.